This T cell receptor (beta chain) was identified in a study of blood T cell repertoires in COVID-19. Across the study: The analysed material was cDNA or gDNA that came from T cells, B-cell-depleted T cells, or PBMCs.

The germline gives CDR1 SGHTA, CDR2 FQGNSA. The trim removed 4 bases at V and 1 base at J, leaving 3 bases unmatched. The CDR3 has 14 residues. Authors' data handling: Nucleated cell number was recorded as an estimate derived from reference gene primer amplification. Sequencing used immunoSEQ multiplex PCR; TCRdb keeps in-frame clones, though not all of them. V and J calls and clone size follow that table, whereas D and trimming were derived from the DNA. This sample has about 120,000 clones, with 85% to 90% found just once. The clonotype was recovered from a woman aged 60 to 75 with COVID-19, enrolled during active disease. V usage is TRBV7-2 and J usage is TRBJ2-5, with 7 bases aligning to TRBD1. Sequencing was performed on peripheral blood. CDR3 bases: TGTGCCAGCAGCTCTACAGGGGTCCAAGAGACCCAGTACTTC. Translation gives CASSSTGVQETQYF.